The 20 T cell receptor beta chains below come from one sample, sequenced in a study of OX40 agonist ivuxolimab in advanced cancers. Here immunoSEQ multiplex PCR was the method, and the copy in TCRdb shows in-frame clones only, minus some. The sample lists 9,500 to 15,000 clones, around 80% occurring once. Sequences were derived from CD4+ or CD8+ T cells sorted from blood, sampled in a trial of the OX40 agonist ivuxolimab. Receptor source: an adult with an advanced solid tumor such as melanoma, head and neck, liver or kidney cancer.

As DNA, the CDR3 is TGTGCCAGCAGCTTCGATTATGGCTACACCTTC. Translating gives CASSFDYGYTF. The V call is TRBV7-9, the J call TRBJ1-2; D uncertain. Germline V gene lookup returns CDR1 SEHNR and CDR2 FQNEAQ (reference sequence). The germline V and J ends were trimmed by 3 bases and 5 bases, with 4 bases remaining between them. The CDR3 totals 11 residues.

The chain has TRBV29-1 and TRBJ2-1; the D call may be TRBD1 or TRBD2 (7 bases each). The CDR3 runs to 15 residues. CDR1 SQVTM and CDR2 ANQGSEA come from the germline V gene. The V end lost 3 bases, the J end lost 1 base, and 13 bases lay between the germline ends. For the CDR3, the DNA is TGCAGCGTTGAGGGGAGGGACAGTTCCTACAATGAGCAGTTCTTC. It codes for CSVEGRDSSYNEQFF.

The rearrangement joins TRBV4-3 to TRBJ1-3, with 9 nucleotides matching TRBD1. V lost 1 base and J lost 4; bases outside the gene matches: 8. Germline values: CDR1 LGHNA, CDR2 YSLEER. The CDR3 sequence is 17 residues long. CDR3 residues: CASSQAIGTGPGNTIYF. CDR3 in DNA: TGCGCCAGCAGCCAAGCGATTGGGACAGGGCCCGGAAACACCATATATTTT.

The rearrangement joins TRBV7-8 to TRBJ2-3; D may be TRBD2 (5 bases). The CDR3 runs to 17 residues. The germline V and J ends were trimmed by 5 bases and 4 bases, with 22 bases remaining between them. Germline V gene lookup returns CDR1 SGHVS and CDR2 FQNEAQ. CDR3 in amino acids: CASSASLGDSKADTQYF. The CDR3 DNA reads as TGTGCCAGCAGCGCCTCGTTGGGAGATTCCAAGGCAGATACGCAGTATTTT.

This clone was detected a few times. The J gene is TRBJ1-5, the V gene TRBV6-4; no reliable D call. The CDR3 length is 13 residues. V lost 0 bases to trimming and J lost 3 bases, with 3 bases between them. Per germline, CDR1 MRHNA and CDR2 SNTAGT. In nucleotides, the CDR3 is TGTGCCAGCAGTGACTCGGACAATCAGCCCCAGCATTTT. This gives the protein CASSDSDNQPQHF.

The chain couples TRBV7-9 to TRBJ2-3; 10 bases fit TRBD2. The trim removed 5 bases at V and 4 bases at J, leaving 6 bases unmatched. This CDR3 has 15 residues. CDR1 is SEHNR, CDR2 FQNEAQ, per germline (reference sequence). The CDR3 nucleotides read TGTGCCAGCAGCCAGCCGCTAGCGGGAGCAGATACGCAGTATTTT. This codes for CASSQPLAGADTQYF. Full variable domain (rest looked up from reference TRBV7-9 and TRBJ2-3): DTGVSQNPRHKITKRGQNVTFRCDPISEHNRLYWYRQTLGQGPEFLTYFQNEAQLEKSRLLSDRFSAERPKGSFSTLEIQRTEQGDSAMYLCASSQPLAGADTQYFGPGTRLTVL.

In DNA, the CDR3 is TGTGCCAGCAGGGAGGGACAGGGGACCTACGAGCAGTACTTC. It specifies CASREGQGTYEQYF. The chain uses TRBV25-1 and TRBJ2-7; 10 nucleotides line up with TRBD1. The CDR3 is 14 residues long. After removal of 6 bases from V and 2 bases from J, the junction contained 4 bases not matched to a gene. The germline gives CDR1 MGHDK, CDR2 SYGVNS.

J is TRBJ1-1 and V is TRBV19; possibly TRBD1 for D (5 bases). The CDR3 covers 12 residues. Between the trimmed V and J ends, which lost 3 bases and 11 bases, there was a span of 13 bases. Germline assignment: CDR1 LNHDA and CDR2 SQIVND (reference sequence). CDR3 DNA: TGTGCCAGTAGTATCAACCAGGGACTGGCTTTCTTT. Translated, it gives CASSINQGLAFF.

The chain carries TRBV4-1 and TRBJ1-2; D not certain. Trimming cost V 0 bases and J 4 bases, with 12 bases left between them. CDR3 length: 15 residues. The germline V gene encodes CDR1 MGHRA and CDR2 YSYEKL. CDR3 bases: TGCGCCAGCAGCCAAGACTTCCTTGTGGGCTATGGCTACACCTTC. Its translation: CASSQDFLVGYGYTF.

The V and J genes are TRBV7-2 and TRBJ1-1; D is uncertain. This CDR3 has 15 amino acids. Trimming left V 1 base short and J 6 bases short, with 15 bases between. Germline V gene sequence: CDR1 SGHTA, CDR2 FQGNSA. CDR3 sequence: CASSLGAEGRPEAFF. The CDR3 coding sequence is TGTGCCAGCAGCTTAGGGGCGGAGGGAAGACCTGAAGCTTTCTTT.

The chain links TRBV14 to TRBJ2-1; TRBD2 might be the D (5 bases). This CDR3 is 11 amino acids long. The V end lost 3 bases, the J end lost 9 bases, and 6 bases lay between the germline ends. Germline V lookup: CDR1 SGHDN, CDR2 FVKESK. The CDR3 bases are TGTGCCAGCAGCCAGAGGGTTGAGCAGTTCTTC. It specifies CASSQRVEQFF.

The chain combines TRBV30 with TRBJ2-7; D call uncertain. V lost 4 bases, J lost 1 base, and 8 bases lay in between. The germline V gene has CDR1 GTSNPN and CDR2 SVGIG (reference sequence). The CDR3 length is 12 residues. Here the CDR3 DNA reads TGTGCCTGGACAGGAGATTCCTACGAGCAGTACTTC. It yields the protein CAWTGDSYEQYF.

CDR3 DNA: TGTGCCAGCGGCCTGACTAGCGGGCTGTCCAATGAGCAGTTCTTC. This codes for CASGLTSGLSNEQFF. The V and J genes are TRBV9 and TRBJ2-1, with 10 bases lining up with TRBD2. The junction had 10 bases not matched to a gene; V was cut back by 7 bases and J by 6 bases. CDR1 and CDR2 (germline): SGDLS, YYNGEE. This CDR3 region has 15 residues.

This clone occurred a few times. The rearrangement joins TRBV7-3 to TRBJ2-2; maybe TRBD2 (5 bases). Trimming stripped 4 bases from V and 0 bases from J, with 12 bases between. CDR1 SGHTA and CDR2 FQGTGA come from the germline V gene. This CDR3 region has 16 residues. The CDR3 DNA reads as TGTGCCAGCAGCTCCCGGGGTCTCGCGAACACCGGGGAGCTGTTTTTT. Encoded protein: CASSSRGLANTGELFF.

This chain joins TRBV5-6 and TRBJ2-1; 13 nucleotides line up with TRBD2. With 0 bases clipped from V and 9 bases from J, the junction kept 9 bases outside the gene matches. This CDR3 is 17 amino acids long. Germline CDR1 SGHDT, CDR2 YYEEEE. The CDR3 DNA reads TGTGCCAGCAGCTTGGCCAGGGGGACTAGCGGGATCCGTGAGCAGTTCTTC. Encoded protein: CASSLARGTSGIREQFF.

The chain carries TRBV9 and TRBJ2-5; D is undetermined. The CDR3 length is 15 residues. The germline gives CDR1 SGDLS, CDR2 YYNGEE. V shed 5 bases and J shed 1 base, with 15 bases lying between them. The CDR3 reads CASSERVGVQETQYF. The CDR3 nucleotides are TGTGCCAGCAGTGAAAGGGTTGGGGTCCAAGAGACCCAGTACTTC.

The rearrangement uses TRBV11-2 and TRBJ2-3; D unclear. Germline V CDR1 and CDR2: SGHAT, FQNNGV. The CDR3 loop spans 11 amino acids. V gave up 5 bases and J gave up 5 bases, with 5 bases separating them. DNA of the CDR3: TGTGCCAGCAGCCATGGAGATACGCAGTATTTT. It is translated as CASSHGDTQYF.

This chain links TRBV28 with TRBJ2-2; D might be TRBD1 (6 bases). This CDR3 is 16 amino acids long. Trimming pared 0 bases from V and 4 bases from J, leaving 12 bases between. Germline CDR1 MDHEN, CDR2 SYDVKM. In DNA, the CDR3 is TGTGCCAGCAGTTTATGGGGGGCGTCGGGCACCGGGGAGCTGTTTTTT. Its translation is CASSLWGASGTGELFF.

The chain combines TRBV28 with TRBJ1-4; D uncertain. V was cut by 3 bases and J by 5 bases, with 4 bases left in between. There are 12 residues in the CDR3. Per germline, CDR1 MDHEN and CDR2 SYDVKM. The CDR3 bases are TGTGCCAGCAGTTTCGAGAATGAAAAACTGTTTTTT. It yields the protein CASSFENEKLFF. The full variable domain, its missing parts supplied by reference TRBV28 and TRBJ1-4, is DVKVTQSSRYLVKRTGEKVFLECVQDMDHENMFWYRQDPGLGLRLIYFSYDVKMKEKGDIPEGYSVSREKKERFSLILESASTNQTSMYLCASSFENEKLFFGSGTQLSVL.

The V call is TRBV30, the J call TRBJ1-2; D is undetermined. Germline assignment: CDR1 GTSNPN and CDR2 SVGIG (reference sequence). V lost 8 bases to trimming and J lost 6 bases, with 4 bases between them. The CDR3 covers 8 residues. In DNA form, the CDR3 reads TGTGCCGGAGATGGCTACACCTTC. Encoded protein: CAGDGYTF.